The 21 T cell receptor beta chains in this list originate from one sample, sequenced in a study of blood T cell repertoires in COVID-19. Assay used: immunoSEQ multiplex PCR; TCRdb lists only in-frame clones, some missing. The sample records approximately 50,000 clones, approximately 90% being singletons. The sequenced material came from peripheral blood. These TCRs come from a man aged 40-49 years with acute or convalescent COVID-19.

This chain joins TRBV4-3 and TRBJ2-2; 11 bases fit TRBD2. This CDR3 has 16 amino acids. J lost 7 bases, V lost 2 bases, and 6 bases had no gene match. Germline CDR1 is LGHNA and CDR2 is YSLEER. CDR3 residues: CASSQNSGRANGELFF. For the CDR3, the DNA is TGCGCCAGCAGCCAAAATAGCGGGAGGGCGAACGGGGAGCTGTTTTTT.

The chain employs TRBV15 and TRBJ1-5, with 9 bases fitting TRBD1. Germline trimming cut 0 bases from V and 3 bases from J; bases unmatched to any gene: 9. Germline CDR1 reads LNHNV; CDR2 reads YYDKDF (reference sequence). The CDR3 length is 18 residues. CDR3: CATSRDVMGTGPNQPQHF. The DNA for the CDR3 is TGTGCCACCAGCAGAGATGTTATGGGGACAGGGCCCAATCAGCCCCAGCATTTT.

This chain connects TRBV7-9 to TRBJ2-3; D remains unclear. The germline V and J ends were trimmed by 8 bases and 1 base, with 13 bases remaining between them. Germline CDR1 and CDR2: SEHNR and FQNEAQ (reference sequence). The length of the CDR3 is 14 residues. In DNA, the CDR3 is TGTGCCAGCGAAGGTCTCAGCGGCACAGATACGCAGTATTTT. Translation gives CASEGLSGTDTQYF.

This clone was picked up a small number of times. The chain combines TRBV14 with TRBJ1-1; 8 bases agree with TRBD1. The CDR3 contains 15 residues. Germline assignment: CDR1 SGHDN and CDR2 FVKESK. With V trimmed by 5 bases and J by 3 bases, 8 bases remained unmatched. Here the CDR3 reads CASSDDRGRDTEAFF. The CDR3 coding sequence is TGTGCCAGCAGCGATGACAGGGGTCGGGACACTGAAGCTTTCTTT.

This chain uses TRBV12-5 with TRBJ1-1; a weak D match, TRBD1 (5 bases). Germline-derived CDR1 and CDR2 are LGHNT and FRNRAP. The ends were cut back, 4 bases at V and 1 base at J, with 10 bases in the middle. The CDR3 contains 14 residues. The CDR3 region has the DNA TGTGCTAGTGGTTCTTTGACAGAGAACACTGAAGCTTTCTTT. This translates into CASGSLTENTEAFF.

The V gene is TRBV30, the J gene TRBJ2-5, with no clear D. Deletions cut 2 bases from V and 2 bases from J, with 9 bases between. CDR3 length: 13 residues. Germline V gene data show CDR1 as GTSNPN and CDR2 as SVGIG (reference sequence). The CDR3 loop is CAWSFSVQETQYF. CDR3 nucleotide sequence: TGTGCCTGGAGTTTTTCGGTTCAAGAGACCCAGTACTTC.

The chain combines TRBV30 with TRBJ1-1, with 7 bases aligning to TRBD1. The trim removed 5 bases at V and 4 bases at J, leaving 4 bases unmatched. CDR1 is GTSNPN, CDR2 SVGIG, per germline (reference sequence). CDR3 length equals 12 residues. The CDR3 sequence: CAWGEGATEAFF. As DNA, the CDR3 is TGTGCCTGGGGGGAGGGGGCCACTGAAGCTTTCTTT. The variable domain in full, with the rest retrieved from reference TRBV30 and TRBJ1-1, is SQTIHQWPATLVQPVGSPLSLECTVEGTSNPNLYWYRQAAGRGLQLLFYSVGIGQISSEVPQNLSASRPQDRQFILSSKKLLLSDSGFYLCAWGEGATEAFFGQGTRLTVV.

This chain links TRBV4-3 with TRBJ2-7; 11 positions agree with TRBD2. The trim removed 4 bases at V and 3 bases at J, leaving 2 bases unmatched. The CDR3 is made up of 14 amino acids. Per the germline V gene, CDR1 is LGHNA and CDR2 is YSLEER. The chain's CDR3 is CASSPGLAGYEQYF. The CDR3 DNA follows: TGCGCCAGCAGCCCCGGACTAGCGGGCTACGAGCAGTACTTC.

The chain employs TRBV6-5 and TRBJ1-1; the D is unclear. The CDR3 consists of 13 residues. The ends were cut back, 2 bases at V and 4 bases at J, with 8 bases in the middle. Germline V lookup: CDR1 MNHEY, CDR2 SVGAGI. CDR3 residues: CASSYSPSTEAFF. Written as DNA, the CDR3 is TGTGCCAGCAGTTACAGTCCGAGCACTGAAGCTTTCTTT.

The chain carries TRBV14 and TRBJ1-1, with unresolved D. CDR3 length: 14 amino acids. The germline V gene has CDR1 SGHDN and CDR2 FVKESK. Trimming cost V 2 bases and J 3 bases, with 10 bases left between them. This CDR3 reads CASSQLGSYTEAFF. CDR3 nucleotide sequence: TGTGCCAGCAGCCAATTGGGGAGTTACACTGAAGCTTTCTTT.

The chain couples TRBV9 to TRBJ1-4; maybe TRBD1 (6 bases). Per the germline V gene, CDR1 is SGDLS and CDR2 is YYNGEE. Trimming took 4 bases from V and 3 from J, leaving 22 bases between them. The CDR3 contains 18 residues. CDR3 sequence: CASSSPRGGILANEKLFF. CDR3 DNA sequence: TGTGCCAGCAGCTCCCCCAGGGGCGGAATATTGGCTAATGAAAAACTGTTTTTT.

This clone was observed a single time. The chain couples TRBV19 to TRBJ2-1, with a weak D call TRBD2 (5 bases). Germline V gives CDR1 LNHDA, CDR2 SQIVND (reference sequence). Trimming cost V 0 bases and J 8 bases, with 11 bases left between them. CDR3 length equals 14 residues. CDR3 DNA sequence: TGTGCCAGTAGTATAGAGATTTGGGAGCATGAGCAGTTCTTC. Protein: CASSIEIWEHEQFF.

This clone appeared a few times. V gene TRBV14 combines with J gene TRBJ2-1; 14 nucleotides align to TRBD2. Trimming cost V 4 bases and J 9 bases; bases outside gene matches: 8. The V gene's germline CDR1 is SGHDN and CDR2 FVKESK. The CDR3 spans 16 residues. CDR3 bases: TGTGCCAGCAGCCGGCAGACTAGCGGGAGGGCCGTTGAGCAGTTCTTC. Amino acids: CASSRQTSGRAVEQFF.

CDR3 coding DNA: TGTGCCAGCAGCTTGGGGTCAGGGGGCGAAAACACCATATATTTT. This translates into CASSLGSGGENTIYF. This chain links TRBV5-8 with TRBJ1-3; TRBD1 matches 8 bases. The CDR3 has 15 amino acids. Looked up from germline, CDR1 is SGHTS and CDR2 is YDEGEE. Unmatched junction bases numbered 5, after V lost 0 bases and J lost 6 bases.

The J gene is TRBJ2-7, the V gene TRBV7-2, with D unresolved. V lost 5 bases and J lost 2, with 10 bases in between. Germline V lookup: CDR1 SGHTA, CDR2 FQGNSA. The CDR3 contains 13 residues. This CDR3 is CASSHQVTYEQYF. The CDR3 nucleotides are TGTGCCAGCAGCCATCAGGTTACCTACGAGCAGTACTTC.

The V gene is TRBV7-2, the J gene TRBJ2-2; 9 bases line up with TRBD2. V shed 3 bases and J 4 bases; nucleotides not matched to a gene: 6. The length of the CDR3 is 16 residues. The germline gives CDR1 SGHTA, CDR2 FQGNSA. CDR3 region: CASSLAPAGGTGELFF. For the CDR3, the DNA is TGTGCCAGCAGCTTGGCTCCAGCGGGAGGCACCGGGGAGCTGTTTTTT.

The chain couples TRBV19 to TRBJ1-3; TRBD1 might be the D (6 bases). Looked up from germline, CDR1 is LNHDA and CDR2 is SQIVND (reference sequence). V gave up 9 bases and J gave up 1 base, with 16 bases separating them. This CDR3 contains 15 residues. The CDR3 loop reads CASETGFSSGNTIYF. For the CDR3, the DNA is TGTGCCAGCGAAACAGGGTTTTCATCTGGAAACACCATATATTTT.

V is TRBV5-1 and J is TRBJ2-3; 10 positions agree with TRBD2. The CDR3 has 18 amino acids. The V gene's germline CDR1 is SGHRS and CDR2 YFSETQ. After removal of 0 bases from V and 4 bases from J, the junction contained 11 bases not matched to a gene. The CDR3 DNA is TGCGCCAGCAGCTTGGCCCGAGGGCTAGCGGGAGAGGCAGATACGCAGTATTTT. Amino acids: CASSLARGLAGEADTQYF.

The table lists this clone with a count of one. The genes are TRBV29-1 and TRBJ1-1, with D possibly matching TRBD1 (6 bases). The V end lost 3 bases, the J end lost 0 bases, and 8 bases lay between the germline ends. The CDR3 sequence is 13 residues long. The germline CDR1 and CDR2 sequences are SQVTM and ANQGSEA. Here the CDR3 reads CSVDRTVNTEAFF. In DNA, the CDR3 is TGCAGCGTTGACCGGACAGTGAACACTGAAGCTTTCTTT.

The chain links TRBV7-9 to TRBJ2-5; 13 bases agree with TRBD2. The germline gives CDR1 SEHNR, CDR2 FQNEAQ (reference sequence). This CDR3 is built from 18 residues. V was clipped by 2 bases and J by 4 bases; unmatched bases: 10. This chain's CDR3 is CASSLYTDTSGRGETQYF. Written as DNA, the CDR3 is TGTGCCAGCAGCTTATACACTGATACTAGCGGGAGGGGAGAGACCCAGTACTTC.

J is TRBJ1-4 and V is TRBV7-8; D may be TRBD1 (5 bases). The germline CDR1 and CDR2 sequences are SGHVS and FQNEAQ. Deletions cut 4 bases from V and 8 bases from J, with 17 bases between. CDR3 length: 15 amino acids. CDR3 sequence reads: CASSSSETALEKLFF. The CDR3 nucleotides are TGTGCCAGCAGCTCCTCCGAGACAGCCCTGGAAAAACTGTTTTTT.